The 20 T cell receptor beta chains below were found in one sample sequenced in a study of T cell responses to AZD1222 COVID-19 vaccine. Produced via immunoSEQ multiplex PCR; TCRdb's table is partial and in-frame only. The repertoire includes 120,000 or so clones, approximately 90% of them detected once, and roughly 15% sits in the top ten. The source was peripheral blood, collected 28 days after the second AZD1222 dose. These receptors all come from an adult who received the AZD1222 COVID-19 vaccine.

The chain joins TRBV7-6 to TRBJ1-3; 7 bases match TRBD1. This CDR3 has 16 amino acids. V dropped 5 bases and J dropped 0; count of bases not matched to a gene: 7. The germline CDR1 and CDR2 sequences are SGHVS and FNYEAQ. The CDR3 loop is CASSVTGTVSGNTIYF. The CDR3, as DNA: TGTGCCAGCAGCGTAACCGGGACAGTCTCTGGAAACACCATATATTTT. The variable domain in full, completed from reference TRBV7-6 and TRBJ1-3, reads GAGVSQSPRYKVTKRGQDVALRCDPISGHVSLYWYRQALGQGPEFLTYFNYEAQQDKSGLPNDRFSAERPEGSISTLTIQRTEQRDSAMYRCASSVTGTVSGNTIYFGEGSWLTVV.

This chain links TRBV19 with TRBJ1-1; tentative D call: TRBD1 (6 bases). V was shortened by 6 bases and J by 6 bases, with 14 bases between the two germline ends. Per germline, CDR1 LNHDA and CDR2 SQIVND (reference sequence). The CDR3 runs 13 residues. The CDR3 DNA is TGTGCCAGTAGCCCAAGGGGGGGCGCTGAAGCTTTCTTT. It yields the protein CASSPRGGAEAFF.

The CDR3 DNA follows: TGCGCCGTGTCAGGGGGCCGGGGAAATGAGCAGTTCTTC. Translating gives CAVSGGRGNEQFF. The rearrangement uses TRBV10-1 and TRBJ2-1, with 8 bases fitting TRBD1. Trimming at V came to 11 bases and at J to 7 bases, leaving 10 bases not matched to a gene. CDR1 WNHNN and CDR2 SYGVQD come from the germline V gene (reference sequence). This CDR3 contains 13 residues.

The V and J genes are TRBV28 and TRBJ1-3; a possible D gene is TRBD1 (6 bases). The CDR3 covers 13 residues. Germline V gene lookup returns CDR1 MDHEN and CDR2 SYDVKM. V was clipped by 5 bases and J by 9 bases, with 14 bases between them. This CDR3 is CASSPLDSGTIYF. CDR3 nucleotide sequence: TGTGCCAGCAGTCCCCTGGACAGCGGCACCATATATTTT. Combining the CDR3 with reference TRBV28 and TRBJ1-3 gives the whole variable domain DVKVTQSSRYLVKRTGEKVFLECVQDMDHENMFWYRQDPGLGLRLIYFSYDVKMKEKGDIPEGYSVSREKKERFSLILESASTNQTSMYLCASSPLDSGTIYFGEGSWLTVV.

V usage is TRBV11-2 and J usage is TRBJ2-5; tentative D call: TRBD2 (5 bases). CDR1 is SGHAT and CDR2 is FQNNGV in the germline V gene. Trimming left V 3 bases short and J 7 bases short, with 6 bases between. The CDR3 extends over 11 amino acids. CDR3 amino acids: CASSFGGTQYF. In DNA, the CDR3 is TGTGCCAGCAGCTTTGGAGGGACCCAGTACTTC.

The chain is built from TRBV20-1 and TRBJ1-6; maybe TRBD1 (5 bases). Germline assignment: CDR1 DFQATT and CDR2 SNEGSKA (reference sequence). The CDR3 consists of 14 residues. V was cut by 3 bases and J by 7 bases, with 13 bases left in between. The CDR3 reads CSASVRGRNSPLHF. In nucleotides, the CDR3 is TGCAGTGCTAGTGTTAGGGGTAGGAATTCACCCCTCCACTTT.

This rearrangement joins TRBV30 to TRBJ2-1; TRBD2 is a possible D gene (6 bases). There are 17 residues in the CDR3. CDR1 is GTSNPN, CDR2 SVGIG, per germline (reference sequence). V was pared by 0 bases and J by 4 bases, with 19 bases between. Here the CDR3 DNA reads TGTGCCTGGAGTGTACGTTGGGGCCTAGCGAAATACAATGAGCAGTTCTTC. It encodes CAWSVRWGLAKYNEQFF.

This chain joins TRBV4-2 and TRBJ1-2, with no clear D. This CDR3 spans 16 amino acids. Germline V gives CDR1 LGHNA, CDR2 YNFKEQ. Trimming stripped 0 bases from V and 0 bases from J, with 11 bases between. CDR3 nucleotides: TGTGCCAGCAGCCAAGAAATACAGACCGCTAACTATGGCTACACCTTC. It translates to CASSQEIQTANYGYTF.

The V gene is TRBV3-1 (or the pseudogene TRBV3-2), the J gene TRBJ2-1, with 15 bases aligning to TRBD2. In germline, CDR1 is LGHDT, CDR2 YNNKEL (reference sequence). The CDR3 is made up of 14 amino acids. V trimming: 2 bases; J trimming: 14 bases; junction bases outside the gene matches: 4. The CDR3 DNA sequence: TGTGCCAGCAGCCAACGCGGACTAGCGGGGGGGGAGTTCTTC. Translating it yields CASSQRGLAGGEFF.

This chain links TRBV11-3 with TRBJ1-1; 12 bases agree with TRBD1. The CDR3 has 17 residues. After removal of 4 bases from V and 3 bases from J, the junction contained 9 bases not matched to a gene. Germline V CDR1 and CDR2: SGHNT, YENEEA. This CDR3 is CASSSGTGGVRYTEAFF. DNA for the CDR3: TGTGCCAGCAGCTCCGGGACAGGGGGCGTTAGGTACACTGAAGCTTTCTTT.

The J gene is TRBJ2-7, the V gene TRBV5-1; D unclear. The germline CDR1 and CDR2 sequences are SGHRS and YFSETQ. V lost 2 bases to trimming and J lost 7 bases, with 22 bases between them. This CDR3 spans 16 amino acids. This chain's CDR3 is CASSFGEAPGPEEQYF. The CDR3 DNA sequence: TGCGCCAGCAGCTTCGGTGAGGCTCCTGGTCCTGAAGAGCAGTACTTC.

The V gene is TRBV6-4, the J gene TRBJ2-1; D uncertain. The V and J ends lost 3 bases and 8 bases respectively, with 8 bases between them. The CDR3 length is 12 residues. Germline values: CDR1 MRHNA, CDR2 SNTAGT. CDR3 loop: CASSEWVHEQFF. The CDR3 coding sequence is TGTGCCAGCAGTGAGTGGGTTCATGAGCAGTTCTTC.

V gene TRBV10-3 combines with J gene TRBJ1-5, with D possibly being TRBD1 (5 bases). Trimming removed 10 bases from V and 3 bases from J, with 16 bases in between. The CDR3 is 14 amino acids. The germline V gene encodes CDR1 ENHRY and CDR2 SYGVKD. CDR3 amino acids: CATRERGLNQPQHF. The CDR3 bases are TGTGCCACCCGCGAGCGGGGCCTCAATCAGCCCCAGCATTTT.

J is TRBJ1-5 and V is TRBV3-1 (or the pseudogene TRBV3-2); D is ambiguous. The CDR3 loop spans 13 amino acids. V gave up 4 bases and J gave up 5 bases, with 9 bases separating them. Germline CDR1 reads LGHDT; CDR2 reads YNNKEL (reference sequence). The CDR3 coding sequence is TGTGCCAGCAGCCTTACCGCGGATCAGCCCCAGCATTTT. This sequence encodes CASSLTADQPQHF.

The chain uses TRBV19 and TRBJ1-1; 8 positions match TRBD1. This CDR3 contains 13 residues. Germline CDR1 and CDR2: LNHDA and SQIVND (reference sequence). V shed 4 bases and J 6 bases; nucleotides not matched to a gene: 4. CDR3 in DNA: TGTGCCAGTAGTACCTTGGACAGGGCTGAAGCTTTCTTT. Translated: CASSTLDRAEAFF. The full variable domain, with the rest looked up from reference TRBV19 and TRBJ1-1, is DGGITQSPKYLFRKEGQNVTLSCEQNLNHDAMYWYRQDPGQGLRLIYYSQIVNDFQKGDIAEGYSVSREKKESFPLTVTSAQKNPTAFYLCASSTLDRAEAFFGQGTRLTVV.

The chain couples TRBV13 to TRBJ2-7; 7 bases are shared with TRBD2. Germline lookup yields CDR1 PRHDT and CDR2 FYEKMQ (reference sequence). The CDR3 is 15 amino acids. V lost 5 bases to trimming and J lost 6 bases; unmatched junction nucleotides: 13. The CDR3 here is CASSLGAGVLGEQYF. The CDR3 coding sequence is TGTGCCAGCAGCCTCGGTGCGGGGGTGTTGGGCGAGCAGTACTTC.

The chain joins TRBV5-1 to TRBJ2-1; D unclear. The germline V and J ends were trimmed by 0 bases and 7 bases, with 14 bases remaining between them. The CDR3 totals 15 residues. Germline loops: CDR1 SGHRS, CDR2 YFSETQ. Written as DNA, the CDR3 is TGCGCCAGCAGCTTGGCACTGGCTGGTGGGAATGAGCAGTTCTTC. It is translated as CASSLALAGGNEQFF.

This chain uses TRBV2 with TRBJ2-3; 9 bases line up with TRBD2. Germline loops: CDR1 SNHLY, CDR2 FYNNEI. Trimming took 6 bases from V and 3 from J; bases not matched to a gene: 7. The CDR3 sequence is 15 residues long. CDR3 loop: CASRSIAGVTDTQYF. The CDR3 DNA sequence: TGTGCCAGCAGGTCGATAGCGGGGGTTACAGATACGCAGTATTTT.

The chain joins TRBV5-1 to TRBJ2-5, with 11 positions matching TRBD1. Trimming at V came to 3 bases and at J to 5 bases, leaving 3 bases not matched to a gene. The CDR3 contains 14 residues. Per the germline V gene, CDR1 is SGHRS and CDR2 is YFSETQ. In DNA form, the CDR3 reads TGCGCCAGCAGCTACGGACAGGGGGCGGAGACCCAGTACTTC. This sequence encodes CASSYGQGAETQYF.

This chain joins TRBV6-5 and TRBJ2-1, with D possibly being TRBD2 (5 bases). CDR1 is MNHEY, CDR2 SVGAGI, per germline. The CDR3 runs to 13 residues. The germline V and J ends were trimmed by 8 bases and 1 base, with 9 bases remaining between them. In DNA form, the CDR3 reads TGTGCCAGCCAGAGGAGGTCCTACAATGAGCAGTTCTTC. This sequence encodes CASQRRSYNEQFF.